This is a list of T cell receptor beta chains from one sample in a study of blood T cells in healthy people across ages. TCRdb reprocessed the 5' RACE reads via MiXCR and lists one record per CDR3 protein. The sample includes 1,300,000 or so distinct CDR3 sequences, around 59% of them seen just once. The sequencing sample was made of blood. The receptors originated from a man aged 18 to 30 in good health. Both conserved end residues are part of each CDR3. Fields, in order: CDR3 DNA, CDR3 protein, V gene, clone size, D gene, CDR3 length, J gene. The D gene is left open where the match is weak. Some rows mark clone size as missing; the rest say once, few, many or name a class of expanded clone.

TGTGCCACCAGTGACTTCGACAGGGCACAAGAGACCCAGTACTTC	CATSDFDRAQETQYF	TRBV24-1	.	TRBD1	15	TRBJ2-5
TGCGCCAGCAGTCACCCCAGGGGACAGGGATCCGATCAGCCCCAGCATTTT	CASSHPRGQGSDQPQHF	TRBV4-1	.	TRBD1	17	TRBJ1-5
TGCAGCGTTGAAGGTGTGAGACAGCATAGCGATACAGATACGCAGTATTTT	CSVEGVRQHSDTDTQYF	TRBV29-1	few	.	17	TRBJ2-3
TGCAGTGCTAGAGATGCGGGGGGCTCCTACGAGCAGTACTTC	CSARDAGGSYEQYF	TRBV20-1	.	TRBD2	14	TRBJ2-7
TGCAGCGCCGGGGCCGATGAAGGCTACACCTTC	CSAGADEGYTF	TRBV29-1	few	.	11	TRBJ1-2
TGCGCCAGCAGCCCCTTATGGATCGGGGGAACCAATCAGCCCCAGCATTTT	CASSPLWIGGTNQPQHF	TRBV4-1	.	.	17	TRBJ1-5
TGTGCCAGCAGTCCCCTAACACCACGGGGGGTTTCACCCCTCCACTTT	CASSPLTPRGVSPLHF	TRBV27	.	.	16	TRBJ1-6
TGTGCCAGCACCTGGGGGCCTAACTATGGCTACACCTTC	CASTWGPNYGYTF	TRBV12-3/TRBV12-4	.	.	13	TRBJ1-2
TGCAGTGCGCTTAGGGTGGCAGGCGATAGCAATCAGCCCCAGCATTTT	CSALRVAGDSNQPQHF	TRBV20-1	.	.	16	TRBJ1-5
TGTGCCATCAGTGGGGGGGTAATCGGCCAGCCCCAGCATTTT	CAISGGVIGQPQHF	TRBV10-3	.	.	14	TRBJ1-5
TGCGCCAGCAGCCAAGCCCCCCAGGAGGGTCCGGGGGGCTACACCTTC	CASSQAPQEGPGGYTF	TRBV4-1	few	.	16	TRBJ1-2
TGCGCCAGCAGCCTGTCTCTTCCCACAGATACGCAGTATTTT	CASSLSLPTDTQYF	TRBV5-1	few	.	14	TRBJ2-3
TGCGCCAGCATGCAAGCGGGAGCCTACGAGCAGTGCTTC	CASMQAGAYEQCF	TRBV10-2	.	TRBD2	13	TRBJ2-7
TGCGCCAGCAGCTTCCGATCTCCCGACTACGAGCAGTACTTC	CASSFRSPDYEQYF	TRBV5-1	.	.	14	TRBJ2-7
TGCAGCGTTGAAGATACAGTTTCCTACGAGCAGTACTTC	CSVEDTVSYEQYF	TRBV29-1	few	.	13	TRBJ2-7
TGTGCCAGCAGTTACTCAGCGGTGGGGGTGGGCATAGGGTCGTATGGCTACACCTTC	CASSYSAVGVGIGSYGYTF	TRBV6-5	few	.	19	TRBJ1-2
TGTGCCAGCAGTTTACGGACAGGGTACACTGAAGCTTTCTTT	CASSLRTGYTEAFF	TRBV27	few	TRBD1	14	TRBJ1-1
TGTGCCAGCAGTTACGGACAGGGGGATCGCTATGGCTACACCTTC	CASSYGQGDRYGYTF	TRBV6-5	.	TRBD1	15	TRBJ1-2
TGTGCCAGCAGTGAATATATCGGCACAGATACGCAGTATTTT	CASSEYIGTDTQYF	TRBV25-1	many	.	14	TRBJ2-3
TGTGCCAGCAGCCTGACCAGTTGGACCCAGTACTTC	CASSLTSWTQYF	TRBV12-3/TRBV12-4	few	.	12	TRBJ2-5
TGTGCCAGCAGTGAGACTGGGGCCAACGTCCTGACTTTC	CASSETGANVLTF	TRBV27	.	.	13	TRBJ2-6
TGCAGCGTCACCGGGAGCTCCTACGAGCAGTACTTC	CSVTGSSYEQYF	TRBV29-1	few	.	12	TRBJ2-7
TGTGCCAGCAGTGAACTCCGCTCTAGCGGGGGCCACGAGCAGTACTTC	CASSELRSSGGHEQYF	TRBV2	.	TRBD2	16	TRBJ2-7
TGTGCCAGCAGTCTTACCGGGACTTGGAGCGCAGATACGCAGTATTTT	CASSLTGTWSADTQYF	TRBV12-3/TRBV12-4	.	.	16	TRBJ2-3
TGTGCCAGCAGCTTACTCTACAGGAATGAAGCTTTCTTT	CASSLLYRNEAFF	TRBV7-2	.	.	13	TRBJ1-1
TGTGCCAGCAGAGAACTCGTAAACAATGAGCAGTACTTC	CASRELVNNEQYF	TRBV6-6	.	.	13	TRBJ2-7
TGCGCCAGCAGGGCCCTGTCCTACGAGCAGTACTTC	CASRALSYEQYF	TRBV5-1	few	.	12	TRBJ2-7
TGTGCCATCAGTGTGAGGGAGGCAGATACGCAGTATTTT	CAISVREADTQYF	TRBV10-3	.	.	13	TRBJ2-3
TGCGCCAGCAGCCAAAGTATCCCAGGACGGGGGAATAGCTACGAGCAGTACTTC	CASSQSIPGRGNSYEQYF	TRBV4-1	.	.	18	TRBJ2-7
TGTGCCAGCCGCCGAAGAACCCGGGACGGACTAGCTTTAAATACGCAGTATTTT	CASRRRTRDGLALNTQYF	TRBV6-1	.	TRBD2	18	TRBJ2-3
TGCGCCAGCAGCGGGGTGAGCACTGAAGCTTTCTTT	CASSGVSTEAFF	TRBV5-1	.	.	12	TRBJ1-1
TGTGCCACCAGCAGAGATCGCAGGACGTCCTACGAGCAGTACTTC	CATSRDRRTSYEQYF	TRBV15	.	.	15	TRBJ2-7
TGCAGCGTCCACATAGAAGACATTCAGTACTTC	CSVHIEDIQYF	TRBV29-1	many	.	11	TRBJ2-4
TGTGCCAGCAGTACCTCCGGGACTAGCGGTGACGAGACCCAGTACTTC	CASSTSGTSGDETQYF	TRBV12-3/TRBV12-4	few	TRBD2	16	TRBJ2-5
TGCGCCAGCAGCTTGGAGGGACAAAACTACAATGAGCAGTTCTTC	CASSLEGQNYNEQFF	TRBV5-1	.	.	15	TRBJ2-1
TGTGCATCCGGACAGGGGACGGCTCCGGAGCAGTTCTTC	CASGQGTAPEQFF	TRBV5-6	few	TRBD1	13	TRBJ2-1
TGCGCCAGCAGCCAATTACCCTTCTCACCCCTCCACTTT	CASSQLPFSPLHF	TRBV4-1	few	.	13	TRBJ1-6
TGTGCCAGCAGCCAAGATATGGCGGGAGGGTTTGGGAATGAGCAGTTCTTC	CASSQDMAGGFGNEQFF	TRBV3-1	.	TRBD2	17	TRBJ2-1
TGTGCCAGCAGTGACCCCGGGGGAGGAGCCTACGAGCAGTACTTC	CASSDPGGGAYEQYF	TRBV25-1	.	.	15	TRBJ2-7
TGTGCCAGCAGCCCCGGGACTAGCGGGAGGGCCCTCATCGAAGAGACCCAGTACTTC	CASSPGTSGRALIEETQYF	TRBV12-3/TRBV12-4	.	TRBD2	19	TRBJ2-5
TGTGCCAGCAGTTTACCAGGGGAAACTGAAGCTTTCTTT	CASSLPGETEAFF	TRBV28	few	.	13	TRBJ1-1
TGTGCCAGCTCACCACTAGGTCCCCCCTACGAGCAGTACTTC	CASSPLGPPYEQYF	TRBV18	.	.	14	TRBJ2-7
TGTGCCAGCAGTCGCGAAAACGCCCGAGGGGAGCAGTACTTC	CASSRENARGEQYF	TRBV28	.	.	14	TRBJ2-5
TGTGCCAGCAGTCGACAGGGTTTCAACTATGGCTACACCTTC	CASSRQGFNYGYTF	TRBV12-3/TRBV12-4	few	TRBD1	14	TRBJ1-2
TGTGCCAGCAGCCAGGGTAATCATGGCTACACCTTC	CASSQGNHGYTF	TRBV7-9	few	.	12	TRBJ1-2
TGTGCCAGCAGCAACCTAAGAACCACAGGGGGCAGAGAGACCCAGTACTTC	CASSNLRTTGGRETQYF	TRBV27	.	TRBD1	17	TRBJ2-5
TGCAGTGCTAGAGTGGATTACACTGAAGCTTTCTTT	CSARVDYTEAFF	TRBV20-1	.	.	12	TRBJ1-1
TGCGCCAGCAGCTTGGTAGAGAACCGTCGCCCAGATACGCAGTATTTT	CASSLVENRRPDTQYF	TRBV5-1	.	.	16	TRBJ2-3
TGTGCCTGGAAACAGTTAGACGAGCAGTACTTC	CAWKQLDEQYF	TRBV30	few	.	11	TRBJ2-7
TGCAGCGTTGTTCAAGGGGCCGATACGCGGTATTTT	CSVVQGADTRYF	TRBV29-1	.	.	12	TRBJ2-3
TGTGCCAGTAGTTCATGGACTAGCGGGAGTTTCGACGAGCAGTTCTTC	CASSSWTSGSFDEQFF	TRBV6-2/TRBV6-3	.	TRBD2	16	TRBJ2-1
.	CASSFRRFLWLHLRFGSYTF	TRBV12-3/TRBV12-4	.	.	20	TRBJ1-2
TGTGCCAGCAGCCAAGACGGGGTACCCCAGCCCCAGCATTTT	CASSQDGVPQPQHF	TRBV4-2	.	.	14	TRBJ1-5